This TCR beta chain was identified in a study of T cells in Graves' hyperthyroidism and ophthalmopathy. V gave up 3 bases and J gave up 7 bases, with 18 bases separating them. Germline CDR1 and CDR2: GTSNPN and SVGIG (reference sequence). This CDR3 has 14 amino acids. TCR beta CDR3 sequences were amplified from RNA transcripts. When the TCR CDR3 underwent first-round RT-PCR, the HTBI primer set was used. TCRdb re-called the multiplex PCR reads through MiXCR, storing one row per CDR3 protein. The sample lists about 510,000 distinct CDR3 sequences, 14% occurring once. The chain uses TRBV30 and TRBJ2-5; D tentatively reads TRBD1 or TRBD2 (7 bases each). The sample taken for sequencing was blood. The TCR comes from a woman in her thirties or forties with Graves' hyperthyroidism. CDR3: CAWSGGTEFRTQYF. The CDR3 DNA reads TGTGCCTGGAGCGGGGGGACAGAGTTTAGGACCCAGTACTTC.